Following are 11 T cell receptor beta chains from one sample sequenced in a study of blood T cell repertoires in COVID-19. The repertoire was sequenced with immunoSEQ multiplex PCR; TCRdb's copy has only in-frame clones and lacks some. The table records over 60,000 clones, 82% of them present only once. The sample consisted of peripheral blood. The receptors were gathered from a human donor in a cohort sampled during active COVID-19.

This clone is large in the sample. V gene TRBV6-2 or TRBV6-3 combines with J gene TRBJ1-5, with 11 bases that match TRBD1. Trimming took 4 bases from V and 6 from J; bases not matched to a gene: 2. The V gene's germline CDR1 is MNHEY and CDR2 SVGEGT. The length of the CDR3 is 14 residues. For the CDR3, the DNA is TGTGCCAGCAGTTGGACAGGGGGCGTTCAGCCCCAGCATTTT. The encoded protein is CASSWTGGVQPQHF.

The V call is TRBV3-1 (or the pseudogene TRBV3-2), the J call TRBJ1-2; D ambiguous. Per the germline V gene, CDR1 is LGHDT and CDR2 is YNNKEL (reference sequence). CDR3 size: 13 residues. Deletions cut 3 bases from V and 3 bases from J, with 8 bases between. Here the CDR3 reads CASSQTIYYGYTF. The CDR3 bases are TGTGCCAGCAGCCAGACAATTTACTATGGCTACACCTTC.

V usage is TRBV3-1 (or the pseudogene TRBV3-2) and J usage is TRBJ2-7; 11 bases align to TRBD1. Looked up from germline, CDR1 is LGHDT and CDR2 is YNNKEL (reference sequence). V lost 10 bases to trimming and J lost 4 bases; unmatched junction nucleotides: 6. This CDR3 comprises 13 residues. The CDR3 is CATGTGGIYEQYF. CDR3 sequence (DNA): TGTGCCACCGGGACAGGGGGTATTTACGAGCAGTACTTC.

CDR3: CASSQGQGAGQPQHF. The CDR3 DNA reads as TGTGCCAGCAGCCAAGGACAGGGGGCGGGTCAGCCCCAGCATTTT. J is TRBJ1-5 and V is TRBV7-9; 11 bases fit TRBD1. The V gene end was trimmed by 5 bases and the J gene end by 6 bases; junction bases not matched to a gene: 6. Germline CDR1 reads SEHNR; CDR2 reads FQNEAQ (reference sequence). This CDR3 spans 15 amino acids. The variable domain in full, with the rest retrieved from reference TRBV7-9 and TRBJ1-5, is DTGVSQNPRHKITKRGQNVTFRCDPISEHNRLYWYRQTLGQGPEFLTYFQNEAQLEKSRLLSDRFSAERPKGSFSTLEIQRTEQGDSAMYLCASSQGQGAGQPQHFGDGTRLSIL.

The chain couples TRBV15 to TRBJ1-3; D uncertain. This CDR3 is 17 amino acids long. The V and J ends lost 2 bases and 0 bases respectively, with 14 bases between them. Germline loops: CDR1 LNHNV, CDR2 YYDKDF (reference sequence). As DNA, the CDR3 is TGTGCCACCAGCAGATCTTACACGACGGGCTCTGGAAACACCATATATTTT. This translates into CATSRSYTTGSGNTIYF.

The gene calls are TRBV12-3 or TRBV12-4 and TRBJ2-7; maybe TRBD2 (5 bases). With 6 bases removed from V and 3 bases from J, the gap between germline ends came to 12 bases. This CDR3 has 13 amino acids. DNA of the CDR3: TGTGCCAGCAGCGGCGGGTACTACTACGAGCAGTACTTC. This gives the protein CASSGGYYYEQYF.

CDR3 sequence reads: CASSYDRAYEQYF. Written as DNA, the CDR3 is TGTGCCAGCAGTTACGACAGGGCCTACGAGCAGTACTTC. The chain couples TRBV6-5 to TRBJ2-7; 7 bases align to TRBD1. Trimming removed 2 bases from V and 2 bases from J; junction bases left unmatched: 0. In germline, CDR1 is MNHEY, CDR2 SVGAGI. The length of the CDR3 is 13 residues.

This chain uses TRBV15 with TRBJ2-7, with 7 bases fitting TRBD2. After removal of 0 bases from V and 2 bases from J, the junction contained 1 base not matched to a gene. There are 14 residues in the CDR3. Per the germline V gene, CDR1 is LNHNV and CDR2 is YYDKDF (reference sequence). CDR3 in amino acids: CATSRDRGAYEQYF. In DNA, the CDR3 is TGTGCCACCAGCAGAGACCGGGGGGCCTACGAGCAGTACTTC.

This rearrangement joins TRBV7-6 to TRBJ2-5; TRBD2 aligns across 8 bases. CDR3 length: 16 residues. From germline, CDR1 is SGHVS and CDR2 FNYEAQ. Losses at the gene ends were 3 bases for V and 1 base for J; bases not matched to a gene: 7. The CDR3 DNA reads TGTGCCAGCAGCTTTCGACGGGGGGGCCCCCAAGAGACCCAGTACTTC. This encodes CASSFRRGGPQETQYF.

The chain carries TRBV6-5 and TRBJ2-1; D unclear. This CDR3 contains 10 residues. Per germline, CDR1 MNHEY and CDR2 SVGAGI. The ends were cut back, 7 bases at V and 7 bases at J, with 5 bases in the middle. The CDR3 region is CASNSNEQFF. The CDR3, as DNA: TGTGCCAGCAATTCGAATGAGCAGTTCTTC.

V and J are TRBV7-8 and TRBJ1-1; 7 bases align to TRBD1. The CDR3 consists of 14 residues. V was clipped by 0 bases and J by 7 bases; unmatched bases: 5. Germline CDR1 reads SGHVS; CDR2 reads FQNEAQ. Here the CDR3 reads CASSLAYGTDEAFF. In DNA, the CDR3 is TGTGCCAGCAGCTTAGCGTACGGGACAGATGAAGCTTTCTTT.